A single sample gave rise to the 7 T cell receptor beta chains below, sequenced in a study of shared clonotypes between healthy human individuals. This table comes from immunoSEQ multiplex PCR, and its TCRdb copy is limited to in-frame clones, with some not included. Counted here are about 2.2 million clones, 85% to 95% occurring once; the ten biggest clones make up approximately 1.6%. Terminally differentiated effector memory CD45RA+ cells were excluded from the naive CD8 cells, which were CD45RO-negative and positively selected for CCR7. Sequences were obtained from naive CD8+ T cells from PBMCs. The receptor set was obtained from a man aged 18 to 30 in good health. Some clones in this sample may be carry-over from other donors' samples.

The chain links TRBV27 to TRBJ1-2; D gene ambiguous. The CDR3 has 17 amino acids. Trimming took off 4 bases at V and 0 bases at J, with 18 bases between the two ends. Germline CDR1 is MNHEY and CDR2 is SMNVEV (reference sequence). The CDR3 here is CASSYGFRGQTNYGYTF. The CDR3 nucleotides read TGTGCCAGCAGTTACGGTTTTCGTGGGCAAACTAACTATGGCTACACCTTC.

The chain couples TRBV4-3 to TRBJ2-1; a weak D match, TRBD1 (7 bases). Trimming removed 2 bases from V and 6 bases from J, with 11 bases in between. In germline, CDR1 is LGHNA, CDR2 YSLEER. This CDR3 comprises 14 residues. The DNA for the CDR3 is TGCGCCAGCAGCCAAACAGGGGAGGTCAATGAGCAGTTCTTC. Translation gives CASSQTGEVNEQFF.

This clone occurred once. The chain recombines TRBV27 with TRBJ1-2, with 10 bases aligning to TRBD1. The CDR3 runs to 16 residues. V lost 6 bases to trimming and J lost 7 bases; unmatched junction nucleotides: 14. CDR1 and CDR2 (germline): MNHEY, SMNVEV (reference sequence). DNA for the CDR3: TGTGCCAGCAGGACTCTAATCCGGGACAGGGGCACTGGCTACACCTTC. This sequence encodes CASRTLIRDRGTGYTF.

The chain combines TRBV10-3 with TRBJ1-3; D call uncertain. Germline CDR1 reads ENHRY; CDR2 reads SYGVKD. The CDR3 is made up of 13 amino acids. Trimming pared 7 bases from V and 0 bases from J, leaving 7 bases between. In DNA form, the CDR3 reads TGTGCCATCATGGCAGTCTCTGGAAACACCATATATTTT. Encoded protein: CAIMAVSGNTIYF.

This chain's CDR3 is CASRFPPAEAFF. The DNA for the CDR3 is TGTGCCAGCAGATTCCCTCCCGCTGAAGCTTTCTTT. This chain links TRBV19 with TRBJ1-1; D gene ambiguous. V lost 9 bases and J 6 bases, leaving 14 bases between the germline ends. The CDR3 totals 12 residues. Looked up from germline, CDR1 is LNHDA and CDR2 is SQIVND (reference sequence).

The chain carries TRBV11-2 and TRBJ2-3; 9 nucleotides match TRBD1. Germline V gene data show CDR1 as SGHAT and CDR2 as FQNNGV. The J segment lost 3 bases and the V segment lost 3 bases, leaving 4 bases of the junction unmatched. The length of the CDR3 is 15 residues. Written as DNA, the CDR3 is TGTGCCAGCAGCTTCCAGACAGGGGGAACAGATACGCAGTATTTT. Its translation is CASSFQTGGTDTQYF. Full variable domain (outside the CDR3, taken from reference TRBV11-2 and TRBJ2-3): EAGVAQSPRYKIIEKRQSVAFWCNPISGHATLYWYQQILGQGPKLLIQFQNNGVVDDSQLPKDRFSAERLKGVDSTLKIQPAKLEDSAVYLCASSFQTGGTDTQYFGPGTRLTVL.

The CDR3 reads CASSLEVAGTGMVGYTF. The CDR3 bases are TGTGCCAGCAGCTTAGAAGTGGCTGGGACAGGGATGGTAGGCTACACCTTC. The rearrangement joins TRBV7-8 to TRBJ1-2; 9 bases match TRBD1. V shed 1 base and J 8 bases; nucleotides not matched to a gene: 14. CDR1 is SGHVS and CDR2 is FQNEAQ in the germline V gene. The CDR3 totals 17 residues.